The 18 T cell receptor beta chains listed next were all sequenced from one sample in a study of blood T cell repertoires in COVID-19. TCRdb's table, derived via immunoSEQ multiplex PCR, lists solely in-frame clones and lacks some. The sample includes 180,000 or so clones, approximately 80% of them seen just once. Sequencing used PBMCs or T cells enriched from blood (not recorded which). The receptor set was obtained from a man aged 45-60 years who had recovered from COVID-19.

The rearrangement joins TRBV29-1 to TRBJ1-1; unclear D gene. Trimming left V 7 bases short and J 0 bases short, with 12 bases between. The length of the CDR3 is 13 residues. CDR1 and CDR2 from the germline V gene are SQVTM and ANQGSEA. CDR3 residues: CSACQVVNTEAFF. The CDR3 nucleotides are TGCAGCGCTTGCCAGGTTGTGAACACTGAAGCTTTCTTT. Together with reference TRBV29-1 and TRBJ1-1, the CDR3 gives the full variable domain: SAVISQKPSRDICQRGTSLTIQCQVDSQVTMMFWYRQQPGQSLTLIATANQGSEATYESGFVIDKFPISRPNLTFSTLTVSNMSPEDSSIYLCSACQVVNTEAFFGQGTRLTVV.

This chain connects TRBV5-1 to TRBJ2-5; tentatively, D is TRBD1 (6 bases). The germline V gene encodes CDR1 SGHRS and CDR2 YFSETQ. The CDR3 contains 13 residues. V lost 4 bases, J lost 4 bases, and 11 bases lay in between. The CDR3 DNA reads TGCGCCAGCAGCCAGACAGGTCGAGAGACCCAGTACTTC. As protein: CASSQTGRETQYF.

This chain connects TRBV6-5 to TRBJ1-1, with D possibly being TRBD1 (5 bases). V shed 1 base and J shed 2 bases, with 11 bases lying between them. The germline gives CDR1 MNHEY, CDR2 SVGAGI. The CDR3 contains 15 residues. The CDR3 region has the DNA TGTGCCAGCAGTTACTGGGGCAGGGCTAACACTGAAGCTTTCTTT. As protein: CASSYWGRANTEAFF.

This clone was observed a handful of times. V gene TRBV3-1 (or the pseudogene TRBV3-2) combines with J gene TRBJ2-7; TRBD2 aligns across 7 bases. Germline V gene data show CDR1 as LGHDT and CDR2 as YNNKEL (reference sequence). The CDR3 consists of 14 residues. V shed 7 bases and J 2 bases; nucleotides not matched to a gene: 8. Written as DNA, the CDR3 is TGTGCCAGCAACTCGAAAGGGAGGGCCTACGAGCAGTACTTC. It yields the protein CASNSKGRAYEQYF.

The chain uses TRBV18 and TRBJ2-7; 11 nucleotides align to TRBD1. V trimming: 4 bases; J trimming: 1 base; junction bases outside the gene matches: 12. Germline-derived CDR1 and CDR2 are KGHSH and LQKENI. This CDR3 spans 18 amino acids. CDR3 amino acids: CASSLTGTGGGKSYEQYF. CDR3 nucleotide sequence: TGTGCCAGCTCACTCACGGGGACAGGGGGAGGTAAATCCTACGAGCAGTACTTC. Full variable domain (missing parts from reference TRBV18 and TRBJ2-7): NAGVMQNPRHLVRRRGQEARLRCSPMKGHSHVYWYRQLPEEGLKFMVYLQKENIIDESGMPKERFSAEFPKEGPSILRIQQVVRGDSAAYFCASSLTGTGGGKSYEQYFGPGTRLTVT.

V and J are TRBV27 and TRBJ2-2, with 9 bases that match TRBD1. Germline loops: CDR1 MNHEY, CDR2 SMNVEV (reference sequence). The J segment lost 4 bases and the V segment lost 6 bases, leaving 9 bases of the junction unmatched. This CDR3 region has 16 residues. The CDR3 is CASSWGQGRGTGELFF. The CDR3 coding sequence is TGTGCCAGCAGCTGGGGACAGGGTCGAGGCACCGGGGAGCTGTTTTTT.

The genes are TRBV4-1 and TRBJ2-5, with 9 bases matching TRBD2. CDR3 size: 15 residues. Germline-derived CDR1 and CDR2 are MGHRA and YSYEKL. V shed 2 bases, J shed 4 bases, and the junction held 5 bases outside the gene matches. In DNA form, the CDR3 reads TGCGCCAGCAGCCAATTTGGGACTAGCAGAGAGACCCAGTACTTC. It codes for CASSQFGTSRETQYF.

The V gene is TRBV7-8, the J gene TRBJ1-1, with 8 bases aligning to TRBD1. Trimming took 4 bases from V and 1 from J; bases not matched to a gene: 2. The germline CDR1 and CDR2 sequences are SGHVS and FQNEAQ. The CDR3 length is 14 residues. DNA of the CDR3: TGTGCCAGCAGCTACGGACAGGGGAACACTGAAGCTTTCTTT. Protein: CASSYGQGNTEAFF.

The rearrangement links TRBV18 to TRBJ2-3; TRBD2 is a possible D gene (5 bases). The CDR3 consists of 15 residues. Germline V gene data show CDR1 as KGHSH and CDR2 as LQKENI. The V and J ends lost 6 bases and 1 base respectively, with 14 bases between them. The CDR3 coding sequence is TGTGCCAGCTCTCCGCGGGTGATAGGCACAGATACGCAGTATTTT. It codes for CASSPRVIGTDTQYF.

V and J are TRBV6-9 and TRBJ1-6; D is uncertain. The V and J ends lost 4 bases and 3 bases respectively, with 10 bases between them. From germline, CDR1 is MNHGY and CDR2 SVAAGI. This CDR3 has 15 residues. The CDR3 bases are TGTGCCAGCAGTTTAGGCGGGAGCTATAATTCACCCCTCCACTTT. Translated, it gives CASSLGGSYNSPLHF.

This clone came up once. The V call is TRBV5-6, the J call TRBJ2-7; D is perhaps TRBD1 (6 bases). Germline CDR1 SGHDT, CDR2 YYEEEE. This CDR3 region has 17 residues. V was trimmed by 1 base and J by 1 base, leaving 18 bases between them. The CDR3 coding sequence is TGTGCCAGCAGCTTGCAACGGACAGCCTTTCAATCCTACGAGCAGTACTTC. This translates into CASSLQRTAFQSYEQYF.

The rearrangement links TRBV18 to TRBJ2-1; D is possibly TRBD1 (6 bases). Trimming took 3 bases from V and 4 from J, leaving 16 bases between them. The germline CDR1 and CDR2 sequences are KGHSH and LQKENI. CDR3 length: 16 residues. The CDR3 nucleotides are TGTGCCAGCTCACCCCAGTCCGGGACACCATACAATGAGCAGTTCTTC. This translates into CASSPQSGTPYNEQFF.

The V and J genes are TRBV3-1 (or the pseudogene TRBV3-2) and TRBJ2-7; weak D call: TRBD2 (7 bases). CDR1 is LGHDT, CDR2 YNNKEL, per germline (reference sequence). CDR3 length equals 13 residues. The germline V and J ends were trimmed by 8 bases and 9 bases, with 20 bases remaining between them. The CDR3 sequence is CASSGDGGNVQYF. CDR3 bases: TGTGCCAGCTCAGGGGACGGGGGGAATGTGCAGTACTTC.

The chain is built from TRBV19 and TRBJ1-1, with TRBD1 as a possible D gene (5 bases). Trimming took 5 bases from V and 1 from J, leaving 14 bases between them. Germline loops: CDR1 LNHDA, CDR2 SQIVND (reference sequence). This CDR3 has 15 amino acids. DNA for the CDR3: TGTGCCAGTAGTCCACGGGGGACCACGAACACTGAAGCTTTCTTT. Translating gives CASSPRGTTNTEAFF.

There are a few counts of this clone. The chain is built from TRBV5-5 and TRBJ1-1; a possible D gene is TRBD1 (5 bases). This CDR3 has 12 amino acids. V was clipped by 1 base and J by 7 bases, with 8 bases between them. Germline CDR1 and CDR2: SGHKS and YYEKEE (reference sequence). This CDR3 is CASSLRQFEAFF. The CDR3 DNA reads as TGTGCCAGCAGCTTGAGACAGTTTGAAGCTTTCTTT.

The chain links TRBV5-1 to TRBJ1-5; 9 bases are shared with TRBD1. This CDR3 has 15 residues. Germline loops: CDR1 SGHRS, CDR2 YFSETQ. The ends lost 2 bases at V and 5 bases at J; junction bases unmatched: 5. The CDR3 DNA follows: TGCGCCAGCAGCTTAACGGGACAGGGTGATCAGCCCCAGCATTTT. Protein sequence: CASSLTGQGDQPQHF.

The rearrangement joins TRBV5-1 to TRBJ1-5, with D possibly being TRBD1 (5 bases). Per germline, CDR1 SGHRS and CDR2 YFSETQ. V lost 0 bases to trimming and J lost 6 bases, with 10 bases between them. The CDR3 spans 14 residues. Here the CDR3 DNA reads TGCGCCAGCAGCTTGGTTCCGGGGGTTCAGCCCCAGCATTTT. Protein: CASSLVPGVQPQHF.

This clone appeared a few times. This chain connects TRBV7-8 to TRBJ1-2, with D possibly being TRBD1 (5 bases). The V gene lost 5 bases and the J gene lost 1 base, with 11 bases spanning the gap. Germline lookup yields CDR1 SGHVS and CDR2 FQNEAQ. There are 14 residues in the CDR3. The CDR3 nucleotides are TGTGCCAGCAGCGCCAGGGCTATTAACTATGGCTACACCTTC. It translates to CASSARAINYGYTF.